A selection of T cell receptor beta chains follows, all from one sample in a study of neurological immune-mediated disorders. TCRdb called the 5' RACE reads again in MiXCR, with one record for every CDR3 protein. This sample yields tens of thousands of distinct CDR3 sequences, of which under 4.5% are seen a single time; less than 3.5% belongs to the top ten. Sequencing input: PBMCs. The receptors come from a woman aged 45 to 65 with multiple sclerosis. Each CDR3 is given with its conserved first and last residue. Fields, in order: J gene, V gene, D gene, clone size, CDR3 DNA, CDR3 protein. The D gene is left open where the match is weak. Only some rows state a clone size, as once, few, many or a class for expanded clones.

TRBJ1-2 | TRBV6-5 | TRBD1 | many | TGTGCCAGCAGCGGAGGGACAGCCTATGGCTACACCTTC | CASSGGTAYGYTF
TRBJ1-3 | TRBV3-1 | - | many | TGTGCCAGCAGCCCCTCCCAGGGTTTCTCTGGAAACACCATATATTTT | CASSPSQGFSGNTIYF
TRBJ1-2 | TRBV5-5 | - | many | TGTGCCAGCAGCCCCAAGTTTGGGGATGGCTACACCTTC | CASSPKFGDGYTF
TRBJ2-3 | TRBV12-3/TRBV12-4 | - | many | TGTGCCAGCAGTTTATTGGCTAAGTCAGATACGCAGTATTTT | CASSLLAKSDTQYF
TRBJ2-1 | TRBV11-3 | - | - | TGTGCCAGCAGCTTAGATAGAGATGAGCAGTTCTTC | CASSLDRDEQFF
TRBJ2-5 | TRBV20-1 | TRBD2 | many | TGCAGTGCTAGTCCACTAGCGGGGGGGCCGGCGGAGACCCAGTACTTC | CSASPLAGGPAETQYF
TRBJ2-1 | TRBV4-2 | TRBD2 | many | TGTGCCAGCAGCCAAGATAGCGGGGGCTACAATGAGCAGTTCTTC | CASSQDSGGYNEQFF
TRBJ2-1 | TRBV10-3 | TRBD2 | many | TGTGCCATCAGTGAGTCGATAGCGGGGGGTCTTTCCTACAATGAGCAGTTCTTC | CAISESIAGGLSYNEQFF
TRBJ1-2 | TRBV5-1 | - | many | TGCGCCAGCAGCTTTGACACGAATGTGAACTATGGCTACACCTTC | CASSFDTNVNYGYTF
TRBJ2-1 | TRBV20-1 | TRBD1 | many | TGCAGTGCTAGAGACCGAGGGGGCTCCAATGAGCAGTTCTTC | CSARDRGGSNEQFF
TRBJ2-5 | TRBV7-9 | - | many | TGTGCCAGCAGCTTAGGGGGACACCCCCAAGAGACCCAGTACTTC | CASSLGGHPQETQYF
TRBJ1-2 | TRBV5-1 | - | many | TGCGCCAGCAGCGTGTCGCAGGGACGGGTGATATCCGGCTACACCTTC | CASSVSQGRVISGYTF
TRBJ2-1 | TRBV7-8 | - | few | TGTGCCAGCAGTCCTTATGAGACCAATGAGCAGTTCTTC | CASSPYETNEQFF
TRBJ1-4 | TRBV20-1 | - | - | TGCAGGGGCCAAGAAGGGGATAATGAAAAACTGTTTTTT | CRGQEGDNEKLFF
TRBJ1-5 | TRBV20-1 | - | many | TGCAGTGCTAGAGATGGGGATTTTCGACATCCCCAGCATTTT | CSARDGDFRHPQHF
TRBJ1-1 | TRBV5-1 | TRBD1 | many | TGCGCCAGCAGCTGGGACAGAAACATGAACACTGAAGCTTTCTTT | CASSWDRNMNTEAFF
TRBJ2-1 | TRBV3-1 | TRBD2 | many | TGTGCCAGCAGCCAAGTCAGGCTAGCGGGGGGCAGTGAGCAGTTCTTC | CASSQVRLAGGSEQFF
TRBJ1-5 | TRBV6-2/TRBV6-3 | TRBD1 | many | TGTGCCAGCAGTCGAGGGCCAGGGGGAAATCAGCCCCAGCATTTT | CASSRGPGGNQPQHF
TRBJ2-3 | TRBV20-1 | TRBD2 | many | TGCAGTGCTAGAGGCCTCGGGGGGGCAGATACGCAGTATTTT | CSARGLGGADTQYF
TRBJ1-1 | TRBV5-4 | TRBD1 | - | TGTGCCCTCTCAGGGGGGGAAACTGAAGCTTTCTTT | CALSGGETEAFF
TRBJ1-4 | TRBV10-3 | TRBD1 | many | TGTGCCATCGGGACAGGGGTTAATGAAAAACTGTTTTTT | CAIGTGVNEKLFF
TRBJ1-1 | TRBV7-2 | TRBD1 | many | TGTGCCAGCAGCTGGACAGGGAGGAACACTGAAGCTTTCTTT | CASSWTGRNTEAFF
TRBJ2-3 | TRBV10-3 | - | many | TGTGCCATCAGTACCGGAGGCCCCGGGGATACGCAGTATTTT | CAISTGGPGDTQYF
TRBJ2-2 | TRBV11-3 | - | many | TGTGCCAGCAGCTTAGAAGGTTACGAGGGTCCGAACACCGGGGAGCTGTTTTTT | CASSLEGYEGPNTGELFF
TRBJ2-5 | TRBV9 | - | many | TGTGCCAGCAGCGTAGGAGTCGGAGGGGCCCAGTACTTC | CASSVGVGGAQYF
TRBJ2-2 | TRBV12-3/TRBV12-4 | - | many | TGTGCCAGCAGCCCCAGACCGAACACCGGGGAGCTGTTTTTT | CASSPRPNTGELFF
TRBJ2-2 | TRBV10-3 | TRBD1 | many | TGTGCCATCAGTTGGGGGACAGGGGGCCGTTTCACCGGGGAGCTGTTTTTT | CAISWGTGGRFTGELFF
TRBJ2-2 | TRBV20-1 | - | many | TGCAGTGCCACGGGAAGGGGGTACACCGGGGAGCTGTTTTTT | CSATGRGYTGELFF
TRBJ2-7 | TRBV5-1 | TRBD1 | many | TGCGCCAGCAGCGCTATCCGGGACAGCTCCTACGAGCAGTACTTC | CASSAIRDSSYEQYF
TRBJ2-1 | TRBV20-1 | TRBD2 | many | TGCAGTGCTAGAACTCCAGCGGGGGAACTCTACAATGAGCAGTTCTTC | CSARTPAGELYNEQFF
TRBJ2-7 | TRBV5-1 | TRBD1 | many | TGCGCCAGCAGCCTCTTCAGACCGGGACAGGGTGCCTACGAGCAGTACTTC | CASSLFRPGQGAYEQYF
TRBJ1-1 | TRBV20-1 | - | many | TGCAGTGCTAGAAAGGGGGGCACTGAAGCTTTCTTT | CSARKGGTEAFF
TRBJ2-5 | TRBV5-1 | - | many | TGCGCCAGCAAAGTTGATGATAGCGCGACCCAGTACTTC | CASKVDDSATQYF
TRBJ1-3 | TRBV7-2 | - | many | TGTGCCAGCAGCTTAGTCAGTCTCGACTCTGGAAACACCATATATTTT | CASSLVSLDSGNTIYF
TRBJ1-1 | TRBV5-6 | - | many | TGTGCCAGCAGCTTCCGCGGGACACCCGTTCGCACTGAAGCTTTCTTT | CASSFRGTPVRTEAFF
TRBJ1-4 | TRBV7-2 | - | many | TGTGCCAGCAGCTGGGGGGGGCAGGGCCAGGAAAAACTGTTTTTT | CASSWGGQGQEKLFF
TRBJ1-2 | TRBV12-3/TRBV12-4 | - | many | TGTGCCAGCAGCTCCCTCGGGATGTCGGGCTACACCTTC | CASSSLGMSGYTF
TRBJ1-5 | TRBV20-1 | TRBD1 | many | TGCAGTGCAGGGGACAGGGGGCTGGGTAGCAATCAGCCCCAGCATTTT | CSAGDRGLGSNQPQHF
TRBJ1-1 | TRBV20-1 | - | many | TGCAGTGCTAGGGCTGGGGGACTGAACACTGAAGCTTTCTTT | CSARAGGLNTEAFF
TRBJ1-2 | TRBV25-1 | TRBD1 | many | TGTGCCAGCAGTGACTACCTACAGGGGGCTGGAGGCTACACCTTC | CASSDYLQGAGGYTF
TRBJ2-2 | TRBV6-6 | - | many | TGTGCCAGCAGTTATAAGGGCAGCACCGGGGAGCTGTTTTTT | CASSYKGSTGELFF
TRBJ2-1 | TRBV20-1 | - | many | TGCAGTGCTAGGGTTAGCAAACTTTACAATGAGCAGTTCTTC | CSARVSKLYNEQFF
TRBJ1-3 | TRBV7-2 | - | many | TGTGCCAGCAGCTACCTATACTCTGGAAACACCATATATTTT | CASSYLYSGNTIYF
TRBJ2-1 | TRBV12-3/TRBV12-4 | TRBD2 | many | TGTGCCAGCAATACTAAGGGCGGGGGGGCCCATGAGCAGTTCTTC | CASNTKGGGAHEQFF
TRBJ1-6 | TRBV5-1 | - | many | TGCGCCAGCAGCTTGGAGTCAGAAGTTAATTCACCCCTCCACTTT | CASSLESEVNSPLHF
TRBJ2-1 | TRBV12-3/TRBV12-4 | - | many | TGTGCCAGCGACGCCCCGGGGGACAATGAGCAGTTCTTC | CASDAPGDNEQFF
TRBJ1-3 | TRBV5-1 | - | many | TGCGCCAGCAGCCAACGCAGCTCTGGAAACACCATATATTTT | CASSQRSSGNTIYF
TRBJ2-3 | TRBV6-1 | - | once | TGTGCCAGCAGTGCCGTCGGGGGGCGCACAGATACGCAGTATTTT | CASSAVGGRTDTQYF
TRBJ2-7 | TRBV10-3 | TRBD2 | many | TGTGCCATCAGGTCGGGGGGGACCTACGAGCAGTACTTC | CAIRSGGTYEQYF
TRBJ2-1 | TRBV11-2 | TRBD2 | many | TGTGCCAGCAGCCCTGGGACTAGCACACTGGATGAGCAGTTCTTC | CASSPGTSTLDEQFF
TRBJ1-5 | TRBV19 | - | many | TGTGCCAGTAGTCTGACAGGAAGCAATCAGCCCCAGCATTTT | CASSLTGSNQPQHF
TRBJ1-1 | TRBV5-1 | - | many | TGCGCCAGCAGCTGGACGTGGGGGACTGAAGCTTTCTTT | CASSWTWGTEAFF
TRBJ2-1 | TRBV6-2/TRBV6-3 | TRBD2 | many | TGTGCCAGCAGTGAACTGGGACTAGCGGGGAGAGGGAATGAGCAGTTCTTC | CASSELGLAGRGNEQFF
TRBJ2-1 | TRBV12-5 | TRBD2 | many | TGTGCTAGTGGTCCTTGGACTAGCGGGGGGGCCTACAATGAGCAGTTCTTC | CASGPWTSGGAYNEQFF
TRBJ2-5 | TRBV9 | - | many | TGTGCCAGCAGCGTTTGGGGGGGCACAGAGACCCAGTACTTC | CASSVWGGTETQYF
TRBJ2-7 | TRBV19 | TRBD1 | many | TGTGCCAGTAGTCCAGGACAGGTGATCTACGAGCAGTACTTC | CASSPGQVIYEQYF
TRBJ2-1 | TRBV20-1 | - | many | TGCAGTGTTGGGGGGGGCTTAAATGAGCAGTTCTTC | CSVGGGLNEQFF
TRBJ1-2 | TRBV3-1 | TRBD1 | many | TGTGCCAGCAGCCAAGAGACTTACAGGGGGCAATACTATGGCTACACCTTC | CASSQETYRGQYYGYTF
TRBJ2-7 | TRBV5-3 | - | - | TGTGCCAGAAGCTTGCAGGGGGGACACCACTACGAGCAGTACTTC | CARSLQGGHHYEQYF
TRBJ1-4 | TRBV7-9 | TRBD1 | many | TGTGCCAGCAGCTTCTTGGACAGGTTTAATGAAAAACTGTTTTTT | CASSFLDRFNEKLFF